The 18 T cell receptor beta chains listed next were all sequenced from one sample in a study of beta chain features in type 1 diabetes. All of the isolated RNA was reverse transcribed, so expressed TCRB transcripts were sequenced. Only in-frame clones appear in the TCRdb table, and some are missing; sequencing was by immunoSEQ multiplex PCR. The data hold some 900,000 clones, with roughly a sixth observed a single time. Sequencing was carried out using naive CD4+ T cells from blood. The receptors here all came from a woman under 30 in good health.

CDR3 nucleotide sequence: TGCGCCAGCAGCTTGACGACAGGGGCTCAAGCTTTCTTT. It codes for CASSLTTGAQAFF. The V and J genes are TRBV5-1 and TRBJ1-1; 8 bases line up with TRBD1. V shed 1 base, J shed 9 bases, and the junction held 5 bases outside the gene matches. Germline V gene sequence: CDR1 SGHRS, CDR2 YFSETQ. There are 13 residues in the CDR3.

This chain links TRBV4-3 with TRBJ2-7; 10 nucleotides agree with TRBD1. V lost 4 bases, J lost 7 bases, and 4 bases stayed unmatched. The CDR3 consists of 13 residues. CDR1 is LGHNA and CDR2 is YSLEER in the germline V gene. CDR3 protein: CASSPDRGSEQYF. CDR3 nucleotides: TGCGCCAGCAGCCCGGACAGGGGGAGTGAGCAGTACTTC.

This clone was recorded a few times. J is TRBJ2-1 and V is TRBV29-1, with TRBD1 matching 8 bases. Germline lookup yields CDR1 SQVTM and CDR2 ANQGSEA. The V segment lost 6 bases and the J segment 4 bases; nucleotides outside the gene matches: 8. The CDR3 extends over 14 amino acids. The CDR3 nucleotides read TGCAGCGTAGGACAGGGTTTGGGGTACAATGAGCAGTTCTTC. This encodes CSVGQGLGYNEQFF.

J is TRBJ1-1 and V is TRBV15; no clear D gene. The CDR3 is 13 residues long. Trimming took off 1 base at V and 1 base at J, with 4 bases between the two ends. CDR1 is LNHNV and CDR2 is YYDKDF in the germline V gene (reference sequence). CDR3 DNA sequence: TGTGCCACCAGCAGAGCCCCGAACACTGAAGCTTTCTTT. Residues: CATSRAPNTEAFF.

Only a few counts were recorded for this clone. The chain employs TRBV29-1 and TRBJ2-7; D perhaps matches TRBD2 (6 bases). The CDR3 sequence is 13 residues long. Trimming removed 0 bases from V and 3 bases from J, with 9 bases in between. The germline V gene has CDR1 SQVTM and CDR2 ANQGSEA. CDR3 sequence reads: CSVEDSGGYEQYF. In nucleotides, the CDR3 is TGCAGCGTTGAAGATAGCGGAGGCTACGAGCAGTACTTC.

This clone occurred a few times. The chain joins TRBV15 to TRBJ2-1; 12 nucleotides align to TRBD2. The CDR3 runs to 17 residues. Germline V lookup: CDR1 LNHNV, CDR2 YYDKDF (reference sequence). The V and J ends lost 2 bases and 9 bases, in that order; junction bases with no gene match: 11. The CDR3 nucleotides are TGTGCCACCAGCAGAAAAAGACTAGCGGGAGTCCGGAGTGAGCAGTTCTTC. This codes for CATSRKRLAGVRSEQFF.

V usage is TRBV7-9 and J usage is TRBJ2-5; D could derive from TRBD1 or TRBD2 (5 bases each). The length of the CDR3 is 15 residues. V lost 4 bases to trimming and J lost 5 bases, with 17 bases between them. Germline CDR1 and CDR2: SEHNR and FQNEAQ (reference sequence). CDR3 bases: TGTGCCAGCAGCTCGAATGGGGGATTCAGGGAGACCCAGTACTTC. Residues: CASSSNGGFRETQYF. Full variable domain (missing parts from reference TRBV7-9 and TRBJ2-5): DTGVSQNPRHKITKRGQNVTFRCDPISEHNRLYWYRQTLGQGPEFLTYFQNEAQLEKSRLLSDRFSAERPKGSFSTLEIQRTEQGDSAMYLCASSSNGGFRETQYFGPGTRLLVL.

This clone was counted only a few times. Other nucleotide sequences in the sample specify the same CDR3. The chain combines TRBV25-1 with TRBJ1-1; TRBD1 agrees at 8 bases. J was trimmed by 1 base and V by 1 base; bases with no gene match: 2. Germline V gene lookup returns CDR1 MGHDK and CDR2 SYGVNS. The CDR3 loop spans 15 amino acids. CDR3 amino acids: CASSEFGTGNTEAFF. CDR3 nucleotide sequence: TGTGCCAGCAGTGAATTTGGGACAGGGAACACTGAAGCTTTCTTT. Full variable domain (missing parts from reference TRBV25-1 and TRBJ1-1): EADIYQTPRYLVIGTGKKITLECSQTMGHDKMYWYQQDPGMELHLIHYSYGVNSTEKGDLSSESTVSRIRTEHFPLTLESARPSHTSQYLCASSEFGTGNTEAFFGQGTRLTVV.

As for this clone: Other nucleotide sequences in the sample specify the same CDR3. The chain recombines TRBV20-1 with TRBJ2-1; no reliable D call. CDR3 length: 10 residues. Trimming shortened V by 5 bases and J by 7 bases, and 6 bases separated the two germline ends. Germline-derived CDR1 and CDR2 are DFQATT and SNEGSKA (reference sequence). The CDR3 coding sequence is TGCAGTGCTCGTAGGAATGAGCAGTTCTTC. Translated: CSARRNEQFF.

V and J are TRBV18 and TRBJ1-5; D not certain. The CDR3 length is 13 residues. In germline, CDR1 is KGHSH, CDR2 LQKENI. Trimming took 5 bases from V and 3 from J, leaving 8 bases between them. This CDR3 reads CASSGQLNQPQHF. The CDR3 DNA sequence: TGTGCCAGCTCAGGGCAGCTCAATCAGCCCCAGCATTTT.

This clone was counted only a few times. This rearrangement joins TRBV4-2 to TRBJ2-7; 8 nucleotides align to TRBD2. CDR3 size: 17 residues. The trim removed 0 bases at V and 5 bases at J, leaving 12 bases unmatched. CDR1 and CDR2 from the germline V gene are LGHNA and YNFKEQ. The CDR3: CASSQDRVGLELNEQYF. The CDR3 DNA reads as TGTGCCAGCAGCCAAGATAGGGTGGGACTAGAGTTGAACGAGCAGTACTTC.

The CDR3: CASSVGHRASTDTQYF. The CDR3, as DNA: TGTGCCAGCAGCGTAGGGCACAGGGCAAGCACAGATACGCAGTATTTT. V usage is TRBV9 and J usage is TRBJ2-3; perhaps TRBD1 as D (6 bases). V was cut by 0 bases and J by 0 bases, with 11 bases left in between. Looked up from germline, CDR1 is SGDLS and CDR2 is YYNGEE. The CDR3 covers 16 residues.

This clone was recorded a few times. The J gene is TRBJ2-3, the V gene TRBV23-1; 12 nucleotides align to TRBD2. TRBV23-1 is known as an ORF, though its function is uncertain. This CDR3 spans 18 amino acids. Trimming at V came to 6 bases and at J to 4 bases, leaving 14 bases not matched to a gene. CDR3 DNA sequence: TGCGCCAGCAGCGGGGGACAGGAGACTAGCGGGAGCGCAGATACGCAGTATTTT. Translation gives CASSGGQETSGSADTQYF.

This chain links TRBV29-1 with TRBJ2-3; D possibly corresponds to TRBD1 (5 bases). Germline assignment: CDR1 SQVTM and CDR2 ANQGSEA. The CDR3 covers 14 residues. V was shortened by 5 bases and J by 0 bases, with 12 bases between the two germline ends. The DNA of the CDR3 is TGCAGCGTTTTGCGGACATCGAGCACAGATACGCAGTATTTT. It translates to CSVLRTSSTDTQYF.

The CDR3 DNA reads TGTGCCAGCAGCCATGGGACAGCGAAGCAGTACTTC. Translating it yields CASSHGTAKQYF. V usage is TRBV14 and J usage is TRBJ2-7, with 7 bases identical to TRBD1. With V trimmed by 3 bases and J by 8 bases, 4 bases remained unmatched. Germline CDR1 SGHDN, CDR2 FVKESK. This CDR3 spans 12 amino acids.

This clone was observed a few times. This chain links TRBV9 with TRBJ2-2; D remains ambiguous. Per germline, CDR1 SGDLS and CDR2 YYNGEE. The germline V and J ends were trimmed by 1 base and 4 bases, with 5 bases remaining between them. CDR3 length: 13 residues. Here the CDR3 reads CASSVWGTGELFF. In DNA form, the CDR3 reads TGTGCCAGCAGCGTATGGGGCACCGGGGAGCTGTTTTTT.

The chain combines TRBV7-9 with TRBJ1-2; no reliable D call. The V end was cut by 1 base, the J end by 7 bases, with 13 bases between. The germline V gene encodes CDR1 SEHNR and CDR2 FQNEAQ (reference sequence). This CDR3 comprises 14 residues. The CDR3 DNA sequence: TGTGCCAGCAGCTTAGTTCCGGGTCCTGGTGGCTACACCTTC. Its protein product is CASSLVPGPGGYTF.

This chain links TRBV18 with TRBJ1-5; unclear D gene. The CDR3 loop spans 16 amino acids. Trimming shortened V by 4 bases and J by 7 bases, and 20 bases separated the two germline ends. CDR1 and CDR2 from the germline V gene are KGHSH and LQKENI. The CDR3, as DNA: TGTGCCAGCTCACGAGTCGATTCGGCAGGCTCGCAGCCCCAGCATTTT. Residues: CASSRVDSAGSQPQHF. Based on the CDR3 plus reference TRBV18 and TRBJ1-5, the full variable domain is NAGVMQNPRHLVRRRGQEARLRCSPMKGHSHVYWYRQLPEEGLKFMVYLQKENIIDESGMPKERFSAEFPKEGPSILRIQQVVRGDSAAYFCASSRVDSAGSQPQHFGDGTRLSIL.